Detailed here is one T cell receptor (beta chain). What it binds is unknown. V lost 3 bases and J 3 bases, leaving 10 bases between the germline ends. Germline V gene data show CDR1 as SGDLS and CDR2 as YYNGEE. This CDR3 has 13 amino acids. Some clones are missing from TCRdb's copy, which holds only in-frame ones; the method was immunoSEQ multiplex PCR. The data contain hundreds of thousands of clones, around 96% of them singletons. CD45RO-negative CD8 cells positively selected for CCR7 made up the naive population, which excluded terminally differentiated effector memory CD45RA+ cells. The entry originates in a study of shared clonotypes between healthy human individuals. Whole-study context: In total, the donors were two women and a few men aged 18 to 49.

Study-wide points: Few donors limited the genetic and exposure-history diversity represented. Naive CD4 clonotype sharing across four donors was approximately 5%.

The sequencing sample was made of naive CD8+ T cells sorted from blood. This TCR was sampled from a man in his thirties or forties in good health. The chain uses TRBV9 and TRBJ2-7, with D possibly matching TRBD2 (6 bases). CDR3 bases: TGTGCCAGCAGCGGGGCGGGGAACTACGAGCAGTACTTC. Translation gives CASSGAGNYEQYF.